This T cell receptor (beta chain) appears in the sequencing data of a study of PD-L1 blockade in urothelial cancer. V lost 3 bases, J lost 3 bases, and 14 bases stayed unmatched. Germline CDR1 reads SNHLY; CDR2 reads FYNNEI. The CDR3 covers 18 residues. The method was immunoSEQ multiplex PCR; TCRdb's version includes in-frame clones alone and lacks a portion of them. The sample includes under 40,000 clones, roughly 90% of them seen just once. This rearrangement joins TRBV2 to TRBJ2-3, with 8 nucleotides matching TRBD2. This receptor was taken from a man between 70 and 80 years old with urothelial cancer. Sequenced here: PBMCs, sampled around atezolizumab (anti-PD-L1) treatment. The CDR3 nucleotides are TGTGCCAGCAGTGATTGGGGTGTGGGAAGCGGGAGAACAGATACGCAGTATTTT. As protein: CASSDWGVGSGRTDTQYF.